This T cell receptor beta chain was found in a study of T cell responses to AZD1222 COVID-19 vaccine. Turning to the study itself: Analyses pooled second doses at about 4 or about 12 weeks.

Trimming took 6 bases from V and 3 from J; bases not matched to a gene: 7. CDR1 is MDHEN and CDR2 is SYDVKM in the germline V gene. CDR3 size: 16 residues. Measured with immunoSEQ multiplex PCR; TCRdb has only the in-frame clones, and not every one. The sample has over 110,000 clones; roughly 90% are singletons. This clone is medium-sized (0.01 to 0.1%) by share. The antigen is unknown. Findings and caveats of the study: The span of vaccine-associated CD4 TCRs extended across spike, with dominance at 160-218 and 743-854.

The V call is TRBV28, the J call TRBJ2-2; 10 nucleotides match TRBD1. This sample comprised peripheral blood, obtained on day 0 of AZD1222 vaccination. This TCR derives from an adult in good health. CDR3 region: CASRLLDRGYTGELFF. Written as DNA, the CDR3 is TGTGCCAGCAGACTACTGGACAGGGGGTACACCGGGGAGCTGTTTTTT.